The T cell receptor beta chain under discussion was sequenced for a study of response to subunit inactivated influenza vaccine. Findings of the study overall: Authors proposed each seasonal influenza vaccination draws in few new T cells.

To note about this clonotype: The antigen is not known.

TCRdb reprocessed the RT-PCR reads via MiXCR and lists one record per CDR3 protein. Of 450,000 to 600,000 distinct CDR3 sequences in the sample, 16% were seen once. This TCR was recovered from a man in his fifties or sixties who received an inactivated influenza vaccine. The sample consisted of CD4+ T cells sorted from PBMCs, taken approximately 25 months after vaccination.

DNA for the CDR3: TGTGCCAGCAGTCCTGACACTGACCTGAACACTGAAGCTTTCTTT. Translation: CASSPDTDLNTEAFF. The gene calls are TRBV4-2 and TRBJ1-1; the D is unclear. This CDR3 has 15 amino acids. Between the trimmed V and J ends, which lost 6 bases and 0 bases, there was a span of 14 bases. Germline V lookup: CDR1 LGHNA, CDR2 YNFKEQ.